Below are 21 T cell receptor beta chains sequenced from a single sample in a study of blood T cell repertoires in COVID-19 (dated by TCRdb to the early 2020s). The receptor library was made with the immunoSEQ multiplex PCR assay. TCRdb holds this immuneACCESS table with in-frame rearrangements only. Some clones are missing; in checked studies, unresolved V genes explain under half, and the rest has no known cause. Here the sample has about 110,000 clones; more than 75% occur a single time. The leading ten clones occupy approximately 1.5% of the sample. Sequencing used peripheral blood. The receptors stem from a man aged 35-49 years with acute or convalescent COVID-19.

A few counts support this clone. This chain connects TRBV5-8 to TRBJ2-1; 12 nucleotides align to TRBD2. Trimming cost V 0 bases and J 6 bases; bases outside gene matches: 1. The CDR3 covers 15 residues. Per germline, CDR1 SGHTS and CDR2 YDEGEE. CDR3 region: CASSLGTSGTNEQFF. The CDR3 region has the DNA TGTGCCAGCAGCTTGGGGACTAGCGGGACCAATGAGCAGTTCTTC. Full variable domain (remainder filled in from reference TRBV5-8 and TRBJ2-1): EAGVTQSPTHLIKTRGQQATLRCSPISGHTSVYWYQQALGLGLQFLLWYDEGEERNRGNFPPRFSGRQFPNYSSELNVNALELEDSALYLCASSLGTSGTNEQFFGPGTRLTVL.

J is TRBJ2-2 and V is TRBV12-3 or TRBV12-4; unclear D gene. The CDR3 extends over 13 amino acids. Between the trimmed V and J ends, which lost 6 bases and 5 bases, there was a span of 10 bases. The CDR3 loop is CASRPTFTGELFF. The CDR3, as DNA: TGTGCCAGCAGACCGACATTTACCGGGGAGCTGTTTTTT.

The chain's CDR3 is CASSFTSGYTSYNEQFF. DNA of the CDR3: TGCGCCAGCAGCTTTACCTCAGGGTATACCTCCTACAATGAGCAGTTCTTC. V is TRBV5-1 and J is TRBJ2-1; D is perhaps TRBD1 (5 bases). Germline CDR1 SGHRS, CDR2 YFSETQ. The length of the CDR3 is 17 residues. Trimming left V 2 bases short and J 0 bases short, with 15 bases between. The whole variable domain, filled in from reference TRBV5-1 and TRBJ2-1, reads KAGVTQTPRYLIKTRGQQVTLSCSPISGHRSVSWYQQTPGQGLQFLFEYFSETQRNKGNFPGRFSGRQFSNSRSEMNVSTLELGDSALYLCASSFTSGYTSYNEQFFGPGTRLTVL.

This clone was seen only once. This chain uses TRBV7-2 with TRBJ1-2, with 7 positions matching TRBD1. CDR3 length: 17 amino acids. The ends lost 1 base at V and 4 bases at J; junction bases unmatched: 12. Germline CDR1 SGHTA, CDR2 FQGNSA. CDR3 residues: CASSLEIGGRVVYGYTF. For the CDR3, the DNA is TGTGCCAGCAGCTTAGAGATAGGGGGCAGGGTGGTCTATGGCTACACCTTC.

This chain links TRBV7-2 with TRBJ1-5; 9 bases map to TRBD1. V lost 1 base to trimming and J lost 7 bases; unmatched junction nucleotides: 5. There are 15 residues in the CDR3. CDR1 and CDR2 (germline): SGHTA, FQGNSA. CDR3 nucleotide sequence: TGTGCCAGCAGCTTAGGGACAGGGGCCCACCAGCCCCAGCATTTT. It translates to CASSLGTGAHQPQHF.

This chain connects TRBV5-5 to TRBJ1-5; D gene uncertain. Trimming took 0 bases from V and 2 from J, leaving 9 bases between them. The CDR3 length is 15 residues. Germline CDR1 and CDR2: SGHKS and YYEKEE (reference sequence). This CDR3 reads CASSLGPGGNQPQHF. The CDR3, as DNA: TGTGCCAGCAGCTTGGGACCGGGTGGCAATCAGCCCCAGCATTTT.

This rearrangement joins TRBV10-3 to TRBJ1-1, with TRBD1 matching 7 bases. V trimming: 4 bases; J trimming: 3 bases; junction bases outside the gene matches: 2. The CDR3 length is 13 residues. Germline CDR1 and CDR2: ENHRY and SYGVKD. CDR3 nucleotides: TGTGCCATCAGTGCAACAGGGGACACTGAAGCTTTCTTT. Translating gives CAISATGDTEAFF.

The CDR3 coding sequence is TGCGCCAGCAGCTTGGCCGGGGACAGGGGACCCCCCAACGAGCAGTACTTC. This gives the protein CASSLAGDRGPPNEQYF. The gene calls are TRBV5-1 and TRBJ2-7; 10 bases align to TRBD1. This CDR3 is built from 17 residues. Germline V gives CDR1 SGHRS, CDR2 YFSETQ. With 0 bases clipped from V and 5 bases from J, the junction kept 11 bases outside the gene matches.

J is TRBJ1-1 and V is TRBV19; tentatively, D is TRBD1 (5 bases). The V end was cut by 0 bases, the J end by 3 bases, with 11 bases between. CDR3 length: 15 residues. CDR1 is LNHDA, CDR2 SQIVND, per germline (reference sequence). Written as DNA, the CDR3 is TGTGCCAGTAGTATAGAACCAGGGCCTCACACTGAAGCTTTCTTT. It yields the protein CASSIEPGPHTEAFF. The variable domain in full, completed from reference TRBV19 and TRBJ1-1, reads DGGITQSPKYLFRKEGQNVTLSCEQNLNHDAMYWYRQDPGQGLRLIYYSQIVNDFQKGDIAEGYSVSREKKESFPLTVTSAQKNPTAFYLCASSIEPGPHTEAFFGQGTRLTVV.

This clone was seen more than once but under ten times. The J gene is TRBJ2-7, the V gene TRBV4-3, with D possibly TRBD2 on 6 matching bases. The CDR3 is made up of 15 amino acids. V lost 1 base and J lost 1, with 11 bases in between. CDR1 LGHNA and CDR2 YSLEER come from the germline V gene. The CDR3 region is CASSQAPAGSYEQYF. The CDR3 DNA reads TGCGCCAGCAGCCAAGCTCCGGCGGGATCCTACGAGCAGTACTTC.

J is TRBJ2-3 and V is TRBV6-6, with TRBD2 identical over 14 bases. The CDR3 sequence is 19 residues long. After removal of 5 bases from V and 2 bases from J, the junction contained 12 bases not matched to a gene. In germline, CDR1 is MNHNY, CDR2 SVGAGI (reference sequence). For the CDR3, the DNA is TGTGCCAGCAGTCAAAATCCGGGACTAGCGGGGGCATTCACAGATACGCAGTATTTT. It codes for CASSQNPGLAGAFTDTQYF.

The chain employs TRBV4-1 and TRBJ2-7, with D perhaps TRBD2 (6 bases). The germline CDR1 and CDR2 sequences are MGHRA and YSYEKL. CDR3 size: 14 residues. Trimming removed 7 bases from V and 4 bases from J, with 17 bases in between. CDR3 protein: CASTWARGSYEQYF. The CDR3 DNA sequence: TGCGCCAGCACTTGGGCTCGGGGGAGTTACGAGCAGTACTTC.

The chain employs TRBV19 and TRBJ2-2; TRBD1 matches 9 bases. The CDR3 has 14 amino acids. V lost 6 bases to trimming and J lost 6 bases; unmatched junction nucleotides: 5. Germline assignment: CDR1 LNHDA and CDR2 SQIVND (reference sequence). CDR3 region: CASSRDRVAGELFF. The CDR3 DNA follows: TGTGCCAGTAGCCGGGACAGGGTGGCCGGGGAGCTGTTTTTT.

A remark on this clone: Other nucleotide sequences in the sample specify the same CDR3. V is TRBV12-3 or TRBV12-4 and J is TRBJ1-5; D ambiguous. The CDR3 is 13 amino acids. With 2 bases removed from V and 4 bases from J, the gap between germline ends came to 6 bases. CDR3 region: CASSLSGNQPQHF. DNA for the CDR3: TGTGCCAGCAGTTTATCAGGAAATCAGCCCCAGCATTTT.

CDR3 nucleotides: TGTGCTACCGGGAAACAGGGGGCGAACACCGGGGAGCTGTTTTTT. It encodes CATGKQGANTGELFF. The chain is built from TRBV24-1 and TRBJ2-2; 8 nucleotides line up with TRBD1. The CDR3 runs 15 residues. Germline V lookup: CDR1 KGHDR, CDR2 SFDVKD.

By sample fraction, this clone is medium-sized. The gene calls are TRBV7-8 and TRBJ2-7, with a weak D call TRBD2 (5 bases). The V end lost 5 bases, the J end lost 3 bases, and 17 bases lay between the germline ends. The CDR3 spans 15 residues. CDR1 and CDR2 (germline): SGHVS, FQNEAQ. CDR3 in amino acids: CASSPPADGNYEQYF. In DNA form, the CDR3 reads TGTGCCAGCAGCCCCCCGGCGGACGGGAACTACGAGCAGTACTTC.

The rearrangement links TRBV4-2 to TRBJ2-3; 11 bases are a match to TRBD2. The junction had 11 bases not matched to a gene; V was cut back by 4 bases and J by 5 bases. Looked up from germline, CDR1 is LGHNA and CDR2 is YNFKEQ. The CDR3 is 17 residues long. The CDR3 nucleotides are TGTGCCAGCAGCCCCCGACTAGCGGGGAAGAGGGGAGATACGCAGTATTTT. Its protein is CASSPRLAGKRGDTQYF.

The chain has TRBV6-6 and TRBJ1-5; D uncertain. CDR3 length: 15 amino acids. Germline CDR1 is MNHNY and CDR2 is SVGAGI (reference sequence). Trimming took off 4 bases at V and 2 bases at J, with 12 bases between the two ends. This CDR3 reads CASSLVGLGNQPQHF. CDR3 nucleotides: TGTGCCAGCAGTTTGGTGGGCTTGGGCAATCAGCCCCAGCATTTT.

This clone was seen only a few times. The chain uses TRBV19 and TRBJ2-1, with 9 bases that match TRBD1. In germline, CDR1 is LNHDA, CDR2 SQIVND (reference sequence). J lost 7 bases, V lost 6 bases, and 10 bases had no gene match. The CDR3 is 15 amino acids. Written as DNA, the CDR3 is TGTGCCAGTAGCTTCGGACAGGGGTTAAAGAATGAGCAGTTCTTC. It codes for CASSFGQGLKNEQFF.

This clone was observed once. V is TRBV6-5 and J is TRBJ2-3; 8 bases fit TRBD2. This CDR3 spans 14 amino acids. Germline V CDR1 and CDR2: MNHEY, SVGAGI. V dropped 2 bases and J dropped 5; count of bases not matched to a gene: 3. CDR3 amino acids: CASSYEREIDTQYF. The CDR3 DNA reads TGTGCCAGCAGTTACGAGCGGGAGATAGATACGCAGTATTTT.

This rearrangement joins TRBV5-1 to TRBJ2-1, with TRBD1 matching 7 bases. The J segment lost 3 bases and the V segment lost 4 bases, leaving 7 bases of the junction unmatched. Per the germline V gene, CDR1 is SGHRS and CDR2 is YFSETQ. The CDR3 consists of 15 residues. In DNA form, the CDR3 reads TGCGCCAGCAGCGGCCAGGGGGTATACTACAATGAGCAGTTCTTC. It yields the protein CASSGQGVYYNEQFF.